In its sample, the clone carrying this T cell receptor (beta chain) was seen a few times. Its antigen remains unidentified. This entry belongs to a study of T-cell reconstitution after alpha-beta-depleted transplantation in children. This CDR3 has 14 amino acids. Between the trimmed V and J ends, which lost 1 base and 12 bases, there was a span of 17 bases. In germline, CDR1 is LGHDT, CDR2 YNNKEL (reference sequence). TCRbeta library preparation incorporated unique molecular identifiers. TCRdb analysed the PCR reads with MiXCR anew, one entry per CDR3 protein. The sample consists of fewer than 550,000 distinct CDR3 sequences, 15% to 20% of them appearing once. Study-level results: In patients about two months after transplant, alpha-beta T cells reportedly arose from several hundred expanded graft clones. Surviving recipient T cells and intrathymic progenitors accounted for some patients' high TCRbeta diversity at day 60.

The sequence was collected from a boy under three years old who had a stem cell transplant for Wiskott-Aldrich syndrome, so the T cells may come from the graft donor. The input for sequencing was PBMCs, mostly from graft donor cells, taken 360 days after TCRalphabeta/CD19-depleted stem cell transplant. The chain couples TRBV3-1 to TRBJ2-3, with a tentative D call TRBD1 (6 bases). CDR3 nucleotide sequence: TGTGCCAGCAGCCAAGTTAAACGGACAGCCCCACAGTATTTT. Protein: CASSQVKRTAPQYF.